This is a list of T cell receptor beta chains from one sample in a study of PD-1 blockade in mismatch repair-deficient tumors. Profiling relied on immunoSEQ multiplex PCR, and the TCRdb table lists in-frame clones only, not all of them. Found here are 60,000 to 75,000 clones, approximately 89% of them singletons; the top ten hold approximately 15%. Sequenced material: peripheral blood, taken 52 weeks after starting pembrolizumab. These receptors came from an adult with mismatch repair-deficient cancer. CDR3s include the opening cysteine and the closing phenylalanine or tryptophan. The D gene is left open where the match is weak. Clone size is given for some rows only: seen once, a few or many times, or a class if the clone is expanded.

clone_size j_call d_call v_call cdr3_aa cdr3_nt
NA TRBJ2-6 NA TRBV5-1 CASSITHSGANVLTF TGCGCCAGCAGCATTACTCATTCTGGGGCCAACGTCCTGACTTTC
NA TRBJ1-5 TRBD1 TRBV19 CASSISARGQGTVQPQHF TGTGCCAGTAGTATATCGGCGAGGGGACAGGGGACGGTTCAGCCCCAGCATTTT
NA TRBJ2-3 TRBD1 TRBV5-1 CASGPRQGASTDTQYF TGCGCCAGCGGGCCCAGACAGGGGGCTAGCACAGATACGCAGTATTTT
NA TRBJ2-5 NA TRBV2 CASSGVWETQYF TGTGCCAGCAGTGGGGTTTGGGAGACCCAGTACTTC
once TRBJ2-7 NA TRBV30 CAWSEGTYEQYF TGTGCCTGGAGTGAGGGTACCTACGAGCAGTACTTC
NA TRBJ1-1 NA TRBV6-6 CASSPSAPEAFF TGTGCCAGCAGTCCGTCGGCTCCCGAAGCTTTCTTT
few TRBJ2-7 NA TRBV10-3 CATRQLDYEQYF TGTGCCACCCGACAGTTGGACTACGAGCAGTACTTC
NA TRBJ1-5 NA TRBV7-2 CASSLGGEQPQHF TGTGCCAGCAGCTTGGGTGGAGAACAGCCCCAGCATTTT
NA TRBJ2-7 TRBD1 TRBV11-3 CASSLSPRTGGEQYF TGTGCCAGCAGCTTATCCCCACGGACAGGGGGCGAGCAGTACTTC
NA TRBJ1-1 TRBD1 TRBV4-1 CASSQPGRDRDTEAFF TGCGCCAGCAGCCAACCGGGGCGGGACAGGGACACTGAAGCTTTCTTT
few TRBJ2-1 NA TRBV11-2 CASSQERANEQFF TGTGCCAGCAGCCAAGAGCGAGCGAATGAGCAGTTCTTC
NA TRBJ2-7 NA TRBV6-5 CASSSTATYEQYF TGTGCCAGCAGTTCGACAGCGACCTACGAGCAGTACTTC
NA TRBJ2-3 TRBD2 TRBV29-1 CSVGGGAGADTQYF TGCAGCGTTGGTGGCGGAGCGGGAGCAGATACGCAGTATTTT
NA TRBJ2-2 NA TRBV18 CASSLLEDYTGELFF TGTGCCAGCTCACTGCTAGAGGATTACACCGGGGAGCTGTTTTTT
NA TRBJ2-3 NA TRBV30 CAWRLRSQGGDDTQYF TGTGCCTGGAGACTAAGGAGCCAGGGGGGCGACGATACGCAGTATTTT
NA TRBJ2-5 TRBD2 TRBV7-8 CASTPPVGLDAGTQYF TGTGCCAGCACCCCCCCGGTCGGACTAGACGCCGGGACCCAGTACTTC
NA TRBJ2-7 NA TRBV6-5 CASSYSGGGSYEQYF TGTGCCAGCAGTTACTCTGGAGGAGGCTCCTACGAGCAGTACTTC
once TRBJ2-3 NA TRBV30 CAWDGGGTDTQYF TGTGCCTGGGACGGGGGCGGCACAGATACGCAGTATTTT
NA TRBJ1-4 NA TRBV18 CASSPWPRTFATNEKLFF TGTGCCAGCTCACCATGGCCGCGTACCTTTGCAACTAATGAAAAACTGTTTTTT
NA TRBJ2-7 NA TRBV19 CASSNTGSLSYEQYF TGTGCCAGTAGCAATACAGGGTCCCTCTCCTACGAGCAGTACTTC
once TRBJ1-2 NA TRBV5-5 CASSLANAPYGYTF TGTGCCAGCAGCTTGGCTAACGCGCCCTATGGCTACACCTTC
few TRBJ1-5 TRBD1 TRBV11-2 CASSRGTGINQPQHF TGTGCCAGCAGCCGAGGGACAGGAATCAATCAGCCCCAGCATTTT
few TRBJ1-1 NA TRBV29-1 CSVVRNTEAFF TGCAGCGTTGTAAGGAACACTGAAGCTTTCTTT
NA TRBJ1-2 NA TRBV19 CASTRTGTEGYTF TGTGCCAGTACCCGAACCGGGACGGAAGGCTACACCTTC
NA TRBJ2-7 TRBD2 TRBV10-3 CAISESGLAGDEQYF TGTGCCATCAGTGAGTCGGGACTAGCGGGAGACGAGCAGTACTTC
NA TRBJ1-2 NA TRBV4-1 CASSQVDPRYGYTF TGCGCCAGCAGCCAAGTCGATCCCCGGTATGGCTACACCTTC
NA TRBJ1-2 NA TRBV28 CASSFRLRGAEDYGYTF TGTGCCAGCAGTTTTAGGCTTCGGGGGGCGGAAGACTATGGCTACACCTTC
NA TRBJ2-5 NA TRBV27 CASRAEIQETQYF TGTGCCAGCAGGGCAGAAATCCAAGAGACCCAGTACTTC
NA TRBJ2-7 NA TRBV4-2 CASSLLGQGQSYEQYF TGTGCCAGCAGCCTACTAGGGCAGGGCCAGTCCTACGAGCAGTACTTC
once TRBJ1-5 NA TRBV5-1 CASSLAFNQPQHF TGTGCCAGCAGCTTGGCCTTCAATCAGCCCCAGCATTTT
once TRBJ2-5 NA TRBV9 CASSVDGGLQETQYF TGTGCCAGCAGCGTAGACGGGGGACTCCAAGAGACCCAGTACTTC
NA TRBJ2-7 NA TRBV7-9 CASSPFRGSEQYF TGTGCCAGCAGCCCATTTAGGGGCAGCGAGCAGTACTTC
NA TRBJ2-7 NA TRBV5-4 CASSQFDSLAYEQYF TGCGCCAGCAGCCAATTCGACAGTCTTGCGTACGAGCAGTACTTC
NA TRBJ2-5 NA TRBV2 CASTEGPREEETQYF TGTGCCAGCACGGAGGGCCCGCGGGAAGAAGAGACCCAGTACTTC
NA TRBJ2-7 NA TRBV11-3 CASTTTAGSYEQYF TGTGCCAGCACCACGACGGCGGGTTCCTACGAGCAGTACTTC
NA TRBJ1-3 NA TRBV18 CASSLTMDRSGVSGNTIYF TGTGCCAGCTCACTAACCATGGACAGATCGGGGGTCTCTGGAAACACCATATATTTT
NA TRBJ1-1 NA TRBV5-1 CASTPRWGTEAFF TGCGCCAGCACCCCCCGGTGGGGCACTGAAGCTTTCTTT
NA TRBJ2-5 TRBD1 TRBV2 CASGRTGKRETQYF TGTGCCAGCGGAAGGACAGGGAAAAGAGAGACCCAGTACTTC
NA TRBJ1-1 NA TRBV5-1 CASRDTGTNPEAFF TGCGCCAGCAGGGATACCGGGACAAATCCTGAAGCTTTCTTT
NA TRBJ2-1 TRBD1 TRBV5-6 CASSGQGHSYNEQFF TGTGCCAGCAGTGGACAGGGTCACTCCTACAATGAGCAGTTCTTC
NA TRBJ2-7 NA TRBV7-6 CASSSGQNYEQYF TGTGCCAGCAGCTCCGGACAGAACTACGAGCAGTACTTC
NA TRBJ2-5 TRBD2 TRBV13 CASSLSEGGPPQETQYF TGTGCCAGCAGCTTATCCGAGGGAGGGCCACCCCAAGAGACCCAGTACTTC
NA TRBJ2-3 TRBD1 TRBV6-5 CASSYGQAGDTQYF TGTGCCAGCAGTTACGGACAGGCGGGAGATACGCAGTATTTT
NA TRBJ2-1 NA TRBV4-1 CASSQPGRIEQFF TGCGCCAGCAGCCAACCTGGACGGATTGAGCAGTTCTTC
NA TRBJ2-1 TRBD2 TRBV19 CASTPGTSGYNEQFF TGTGCCAGTACCCCCGGGACTAGCGGATACAATGAGCAGTTCTTC
NA TRBJ2-1 TRBD2 TRBV2 CASRFGTSGASYNEQFF TGTGCCAGCCGATTCGGGACTAGCGGGGCCTCCTACAATGAGCAGTTCTTC
NA TRBJ1-4 TRBD1 TRBV5-1 CASSLRGQGASGEKLFF TGCGCCAGCAGCTTGAGGGGACAGGGGGCAAGTGGTGAAAAACTGTTTTTT
NA TRBJ2-7 NA TRBV18 CASSPAGNEQYF TGTGCCAGCTCACCGGCAGGGAACGAGCAGTACTTC
once TRBJ1-2 NA TRBV29-1 CSVEVRSTNYGYTF TGCAGCGTTGAGGTCAGATCGACTAACTATGGCTACACCTTC
NA TRBJ2-2 NA TRBV10-3 CAIWGSKNTGELFF TGTGCCATCTGGGGGAGTAAGAACACCGGGGAGCTGTTTTTT
few TRBJ1-2 TRBD1 TRBV30 CAWSGAGGYGYTF TGTGCCTGGAGTGGGGCAGGGGGGTATGGCTACACCTTC
NA TRBJ2-7 TRBD2 TRBV7-8 CASSFPNSSGRSSYEQYF TGTGCCAGCAGCTTTCCGAATTCTAGCGGGAGGAGCTCCTACGAGCAGTACTTC
NA TRBJ2-3 NA TRBV5-1 CASRRGVGDTDTQYF TGCGCCAGCAGGAGAGGGGTCGGCGACACAGATACGCAGTATTTT
NA TRBJ1-1 NA TRBV11-2 CASSYGWSEAFF TGTGCCAGCAGCTACGGCTGGTCTGAAGCTTTCTTT
once TRBJ1-2 NA TRBV7-9 CASTLDGPRYGYTF TGTGCCAGCACCTTAGACGGGCCCCGGTATGGCTACACCTTC
NA TRBJ2-7 NA TRBV7-2 CASSLTTGYDYEQYF TGTGCCAGCAGCTTAACTACAGGGTACGACTACGAGCAGTACTTC